These 18 T cell receptor beta chains came from one sample sequenced in a study of beta chain features in type 1 diabetes. Reverse transcribing all isolated RNA meant expressed TCRB transcripts were sequenced. The data were produced by immunoSEQ multiplex PCR, yet TCRdb's version contains in-frame clones alone and is incomplete. This sample has 130,000 to 150,000 clones, with about 9.2% found just once. Sample: central memory CD4+ T cells from blood. All receptors derive from a man between 18 and 35 years old in good health.

The table lists this clone with a few counts. The chain links TRBV30 to TRBJ1-6; D is ambiguous. CDR1 and CDR2 (germline): GTSNPN, SVGIG (reference sequence). The CDR3 has 11 amino acids. V was pared by 0 bases and J by 14 bases, with 8 bases between. CDR3 sequence (DNA): TGTGCCTGGAGTGTAATCGGGGCCCTCCACTTT. It yields the protein CAWSVIGALHF.

The chain recombines TRBV2 with TRBJ1-2; TRBD1 matches 9 bases. This CDR3 has 14 amino acids. J lost 4 bases, V lost 6 bases, and 6 bases had no gene match. The V gene's germline CDR1 is SNHLY and CDR2 FYNNEI. CDR3 in amino acids: CASRPGGQGYGYTF. The CDR3 DNA sequence: TGTGCCAGCAGGCCCGGGGGACAGGGCTATGGCTACACCTTC.

CDR3 DNA: TGTGCCAGCAGATTTGGAAGACAGGGGTACACCGGGGAGCTGTTTTTT. Translation gives CASRFGRQGYTGELFF. V is TRBV7-9 and J is TRBJ2-2, with 8 nucleotides matching TRBD1. This CDR3 is 16 amino acids long. CDR1 is SEHNR and CDR2 is FQNEAQ in the germline V gene (reference sequence). V was pared by 6 bases and J by 3 bases, with 9 bases of the junction left unmatched.

A few counts support this clone. The chain links TRBV7-2 to TRBJ1-2, with D perhaps matching TRBD1 (6 bases). In germline, CDR1 is SGHTA, CDR2 FQGNSA. The CDR3 length is 15 residues. Trimming took 4 bases from V and 2 from J, leaving 14 bases between them. In DNA form, the CDR3 reads TGTGCCAGCAGCTCAGATACAGGGAACAACTATGGCTACACCTTC. Translating gives CASSSDTGNNYGYTF.

The chain employs TRBV7-9 and TRBJ1-2; 8 bases agree with TRBD1. V lost 4 bases, J lost 7 bases, and 5 bases stayed unmatched. This CDR3 region has 13 residues. Germline assignment: CDR1 SEHNR and CDR2 FQNEAQ (reference sequence). Written as DNA, the CDR3 is TGTGCCAGCAGCTCGGACAGGGAGAGTGGCTACACCTTC. Translating gives CASSSDRESGYTF.

This chain uses TRBV5-1 with TRBJ2-1; TRBD2 agrees at 13 bases. The CDR3 spans 15 residues. Germline V CDR1 and CDR2: SGHRS, YFSETQ. Trimming at V came to 3 bases and at J to 6 bases, leaving 3 bases not matched to a gene. CDR3 loop: CASSSLAGGSNEQFF. CDR3 in DNA: TGCGCCAGCAGCTCACTAGCGGGGGGGTCCAATGAGCAGTTCTTC.

This clone was observed a handful of times. The chain has TRBV18 and TRBJ2-5; TRBD1 agrees at 7 bases. The CDR3 totals 14 residues. V gave up 3 bases and J gave up 2 bases; unmatched junction bases: 3. The germline gives CDR1 KGHSH, CDR2 LQKENI. The CDR3 DNA reads TGTGCCAGCTCACCCGGACAGGCTCAAGAGACCCAGTACTTC. This translates into CASSPGQAQETQYF. The whole variable domain, remainder taken from reference TRBV18 and TRBJ2-5, is NAGVMQNPRHLVRRRGQEARLRCSPMKGHSHVYWYRQLPEEGLKFMVYLQKENIIDESGMPKERFSAEFPKEGPSILRIQQVVRGDSAAYFCASSPGQAQETQYFGPGTRLLVL.

This clone has a count of ten or more. This chain uses TRBV19 with TRBJ1-6; 7 bases are shared with TRBD1. Germline V gives CDR1 LNHDA, CDR2 SQIVND (reference sequence). The CDR3 spans 14 residues. Losses at the gene ends were 3 bases for V and 7 bases for J; bases not matched to a gene: 3. CDR3 residues: CASSMKQGNSPLHF. CDR3 bases: TGTGCCAGTAGTATGAAACAGGGGAATTCACCCCTCCACTTT.

The chain links TRBV6-5 to TRBJ2-7; 7 bases match TRBD1. With V trimmed by 5 bases and J by 2 bases, 9 bases remained unmatched. This CDR3 spans 15 amino acids. Germline assignment: CDR1 MNHEY and CDR2 SVGAGI. The DNA of the CDR3 is TGTGCCAGCAGTCTTTCCGGGACAGATGCCTACGAGCAGTACTTC. Its protein product is CASSLSGTDAYEQYF.

This clone was counted at least ten times. The rearrangement joins TRBV30 to TRBJ1-6; D remains unclear. Germline CDR1 GTSNPN, CDR2 SVGIG (reference sequence). The CDR3 loop spans 13 amino acids. Between the trimmed V and J ends, which lost 0 bases and 6 bases, there was a span of 6 bases. CDR3 in DNA: TGTGCCTGGAGTGTAGAGGGTAATTCACCCCTCCACTTT. Its protein is CAWSVEGNSPLHF.

This clone has ten or more counts. The chain recombines TRBV4-3 with TRBJ2-7; TRBD1 agrees at 7 bases. Germline V CDR1 and CDR2: LGHNA, YSLEER. The CDR3 loop spans 12 amino acids. Losses at the gene ends were 7 bases for V and 6 bases for J; bases not matched to a gene: 6. The CDR3 bases are TGCGCCAGCATTGCGACAGGGATCGAGCAGTACTTC. This encodes CASIATGIEQYF.

The V and J genes are TRBV6-6 and TRBJ2-5, with 8 bases that match TRBD1. J lost 1 base, V lost 6 bases, and 4 bases had no gene match. Germline CDR1 reads MNHNY; CDR2 reads SVGAGI (reference sequence). The CDR3 is 14 amino acids. The CDR3 DNA is TGTGCCAGCAGCGAGACAGGGGTCCAAGAGACCCAGTACTTC. This encodes CASSETGVQETQYF.

The chain combines TRBV19 with TRBJ1-2; D uncertain. Trimming pared 5 bases from V and 8 bases from J, leaving 15 bases between. The CDR3 has 13 amino acids. CDR1 and CDR2 (germline): LNHDA, SQIVND (reference sequence). This CDR3 reads CASSRRETWGYTF. The CDR3 DNA is TGTGCCAGTAGTCGACGGGAGACCTGGGGCTACACCTTC.

This clone was observed a few times. V and J are TRBV5-1 and TRBJ1-6, with a tentative D call TRBD1 (6 bases). This CDR3 comprises 14 residues. The V end was cut by 0 bases, the J end by 5 bases, with 6 bases between. Per the germline V gene, CDR1 is SGHRS and CDR2 is YFSETQ. The chain's CDR3 is CASSLAGDNSPLHF. The CDR3 bases are TGCGCCAGCAGCTTGGCAGGGGATAATTCACCCCTCCACTTT. The full variable domain, with the rest looked up from reference TRBV5-1 and TRBJ1-6, is KAGVTQTPRYLIKTRGQQVTLSCSPISGHRSVSWYQQTPGQGLQFLFEYFSETQRNKGNFPGRFSGRQFSNSRSEMNVSTLELGDSALYLCASSLAGDNSPLHFGNGTRLTVT.

The chain employs TRBV7-3 and TRBJ2-2, with a tentative D call TRBD1 (6 bases). CDR3 length: 15 residues. Between the trimmed V and J ends, which lost 3 bases and 4 bases, there was a span of 12 bases. Per germline, CDR1 SGHTA and CDR2 FQGTGA. CDR3 protein: CASSFQGTSTGELFF. The CDR3 region has the DNA TGTGCCAGCAGCTTTCAGGGGACCTCCACCGGGGAGCTGTTTTTT.

This clone was seen a handful of times. The V and J genes are TRBV6-6 and TRBJ2-3; TRBD2 matches at 9 bases. V shed 6 bases, J shed 4 bases, and the junction held 2 bases outside the gene matches. The CDR3 covers 13 residues. CDR1 and CDR2 (germline): MNHNY, SVGAGI (reference sequence). CDR3 DNA: TGTGCCAGCAGACGGACTAGCGCAGATACGCAGTATTTT. Its protein is CASRRTSADTQYF.

The chain recombines TRBV6-5 with TRBJ2-7; D possibly corresponds to TRBD1 (6 bases). Germline CDR1 MNHEY, CDR2 SVGAGI. This CDR3 contains 14 residues. The V gene lost 6 bases and the J gene lost 4 bases, with 16 bases spanning the gap. Written as DNA, the CDR3 is TGTGCCAGCAGCGTACAGGGAATCTGGTACGAGCAGTACTTC. It codes for CASSVQGIWYEQYF.

This chain links TRBV27 with TRBJ2-1; D is ambiguous. With 8 bases removed from V and 0 bases from J, the gap between germline ends came to 14 bases. CDR1 MNHEY and CDR2 SMNVEV come from the germline V gene (reference sequence). The CDR3 is 15 amino acids. The CDR3 region has the DNA TGTGCCAGCCAGACCAGCGCGAGCTCCTACAATGAGCAGTTCTTC. It is translated as CASQTSASSYNEQFF.